This T cell receptor beta chain stems from a study of blood T cells in healthy people across ages. Germline V gene lookup returns CDR1 ENHRY and CDR2 SYGVKD. The CDR3 is made up of 15 amino acids. Trimming shortened V by 0 bases and J by 6 bases, and 11 bases separated the two germline ends. Using a J-beta primer mix together with a sample-barcoded 5' primer, a second PCR was run for about 7 to 12 cycles. TCRdb recomputed calls from the 5' RACE reads with MiXCR, one row per CDR3 protein. The sample shows about 680,000 distinct CDR3 sequences, 49% of them seen only once. The sample comprised blood. The receptor was isolated from a woman aged 60-75 years in good health. J is TRBJ1-4 and V is TRBV10-3; D is possibly TRBD1 (6 bases). The CDR3 is CAISESRGEHEKLFF. DNA for the CDR3: TGTGCCATCAGTGAGTCCAGGGGAGAGCATGAAAAACTGTTTTTT.